These T cell receptor beta chains were read from a single sample in a study of blood T cell repertoires in COVID-19. TCRdb keeps only in-frame clones here, not all; method: immunoSEQ multiplex PCR. The sample shows about 23,000 clones, roughly 74% of them seen only once. Sequenced input: peripheral blood. All receptors derive from a man aged 45-60 years with COVID-19, enrolled during active disease. Both conserved end residues are part of each CDR3. D genes are given only for firm matches. Clone size, where shown, is once, few, many, or a class for clones that have expanded.

few	TRBJ1-2	TRBV10-2	TRBD1	CASSYGTGNYGYTF	TGCGCCAGCAGTTATGGGACAGGGAATTATGGCTACACCTTC
few	TRBJ2-7	TRBV5-4	.	CASSIAQAGAREQYF	TGTGCCAGCAGCATTGCCCAGGCGGGGGCGCGCGAGCAGTACTTC
.	TRBJ2-3	TRBV3-1/TRBV3-2	TRBD2	CASSQEGLAGGGTDTQYF	TGTGCCAGCAGCCAAGAGGGACTAGCGGGAGGAGGCACAGATACGCAGTATTTT
.	TRBJ2-7	TRBV6-5	TRBD1	CASRMTGSYEQYF	TGTGCCAGCAGGATGACAGGGTCCTACGAGCAGTACTTC
.	TRBJ2-2	TRBV5-1	TRBD2	CASSQIAGVNTGELFF	TGCGCCAGCAGCCAAATAGCGGGAGTAAACACCGGGGAGCTGTTTTTT
.	TRBJ2-3	TRBV5-1	TRBD1	CASSLASTGLTDTQYF	TGCGCCAGCAGCTTGGCCTCGACAGGGCTCACAGATACGCAGTATTTT
.	TRBJ1-4	TRBV5-1	TRBD1	CASSLVGTDEKLFF	TGCGCCAGCAGCTTGGTGGGGACAGATGAAAAACTGTTTTTT
.	TRBJ2-1	TRBV7-2	.	CASSLAAGTYNEQFF	TGTGCCAGCAGCTTAGCGGCAGGGACATACAATGAGCAGTTCTTC
.	TRBJ1-2	TRBV5-1	TRBD1	CASSPGTGGADGYTF	TGCGCCAGCAGCCCCGGGACAGGGGGCGCGGATGGCTACACCTTC
once	TRBJ1-1	TRBV5-5	TRBD1	CASSPRTGDTEAFF	TGTGCCAGCAGCCCACGGACAGGGGACACTGAAGCTTTCTTT
.	TRBJ1-1	TRBV24-1	.	CATSGGKQGFGTEAFF	TGTGCCACCAGTGGGGGAAAACAGGGATTCGGGACTGAAGCTTTCTTT
once	TRBJ2-3	TRBV2	.	CASSDLGGDTQYF	TGTGCCAGCAGTGACCTCGGAGGAGATACGCAGTATTTT
.	TRBJ1-4	TRBV5-5	.	CASSWGQGATNEKLFF	TGTGCCAGCAGCTGGGGTCAAGGGGCAACTAATGAAAAACTGTTTTTT
.	TRBJ1-2	TRBV6-5	TRBD1	CASSRQGRANYGYTF	TGTGCCAGCAGTCGACAGGGGAGGGCTAACTATGGCTACACCTTC
once	TRBJ1-1	TRBV30	.	CAWRHDPDRRLNTEAFF	TGTGCCTGGAGGCATGATCCCGACAGGAGATTAAACACTGAAGCTTTCTTT
.	TRBJ2-7	TRBV18	.	CASSPGQAFYEQYF	TGTGCCAGCTCACCGGGGCAGGCATTTTACGAGCAGTACTTC
.	TRBJ1-2	TRBV14	.	CASSQGPYGYTF	TGTGCCAGCAGCCAAGGGCCCTATGGCTACACCTTC
.	TRBJ2-7	TRBV2	.	CASSAGQVNEQYF	TGTGCCAGCAGTGCTGGGCAGGTGAACGAGCAGTACTTC
.	TRBJ1-1	TRBV5-1	TRBD1	CASSLQGANTEAFF	TGCGCCAGCAGCTTACAGGGGGCCAACACTGAAGCTTTCTTT
.	TRBJ1-1	TRBV27	TRBD1	CASSTRTGIDTEAFF	TGTGCCAGCAGTACCCGGACAGGAATCGATACTGAAGCTTTCTTT
.	TRBJ2-3	TRBV5-1	.	CASSPPGTSTDTQYF	TGCGCCAGCAGCCCACCCGGGACTAGCACAGATACGCAGTATTTT
.	TRBJ2-7	TRBV2	.	CASSLLDSYEQYF	TGTGCCAGCAGCCTACTGGACAGCTACGAGCAGTACTTC
once	TRBJ2-5	TRBV24-1	.	CATSDWGGREETQYF	TGTGCCACCAGTGATTGGGGGGGCAGGGAAGAGACCCAGTACTTC
.	TRBJ2-3	TRBV5-1	TRBD2	CASSPGGTSGSGDTQYF	TGCGCCAGCAGCCCCGGTGGGACTAGCGGGAGTGGGGATACGCAGTATTTT
.	TRBJ1-5	TRBV5-6	.	CASSWGRGNQPQHF	TGTGCCAGCTCTTGGGGCAGGGGCAATCAGCCCCAGCATTTT
.	TRBJ1-1	TRBV7-2	.	CASSPHQNTEAFF	TGTGCCAGCAGCCCACACCAGAACACTGAAGCTTTCTTT
.	TRBJ1-5	TRBV6-5	.	CASSSSGGLYQPQHF	TGTGCCAGCAGTTCTTCTGGGGGCCTTTATCAGCCCCAGCATTTT
once	TRBJ2-2	TRBV2	.	CASRTGTITNTGELFF	TGTGCCAGCAGGACCGGGACAATTACGAACACCGGGGAGCTGTTTTTT
.	TRBJ1-2	TRBV11-2	.	CASTSGLIVAGYTF	TGTGCCAGCACCTCTGGACTGATAGTGGCTGGCTACACCTTC
.	TRBJ2-7	TRBV29-1	TRBD2	CSAGRGGEQYF	TGCAGCGCCGGACGGGGGGGCGAGCAGTACTTC
.	TRBJ2-3	TRBV7-3	TRBD2	CASSHGGADTQYF	TGTGCCAGCAGCCACGGGGGGGCAGATACGCAGTATTTT
few	TRBJ2-7	TRBV5-1	TRBD2	CASSQGLAPYEQYF	TGCGCCAGCAGCCAAGGACTAGCGCCCTACGAGCAGTACTTC
few	TRBJ1-3	TRBV5-1	.	CASSSRPGGTGNTIYF	TGCGCCAGCAGCTCCCGGCCGGGGGGCACTGGAAACACCATATATTTT
.	TRBJ2-3	TRBV11-2	TRBD2	CASSFLPGRGATDTQYF	TGTGCCAGCAGCTTCCTCCCGGGGCGGGGGGCCACAGATACGCAGTATTTT
.	TRBJ2-7	TRBV5-4	.	CASSLVIGGSYEQYF	TGTGCCAGCAGCTTGGTTATAGGGGGATCCTACGAGCAGTACTTC
.	TRBJ1-1	TRBV27	TRBD1	CASSPDRDTEAFF	TGTGCCAGCAGCCCGGACAGGGACACTGAAGCTTTCTTT
.	TRBJ1-1	TRBV11-2	.	CASSYRPVGTHTEAFF	TGTGCCAGCAGTTATAGACCCGTCGGGACACACACTGAAGCTTTCTTT
.	TRBJ2-1	TRBV5-4	.	CASSQDRRAGSEQFF	TGTGCCAGCAGCCAAGACAGACGCGCCGGGAGTGAGCAGTTCTTC
.	TRBJ1-4	TRBV4-2	.	CASSQEGSGVGEKLFF	TGTGCCAGCAGCCAAGAAGGTTCAGGGGTCGGGGAAAAACTGTTTTTT
.	TRBJ2-1	TRBV7-2	TRBD2	CASQGLAGYNEQFF	TGTGCCAGTCAGGGGCTAGCGGGATACAATGAGCAGTTCTTC
.	TRBJ1-6	TRBV19	.	CASSILGSDSPLHF	TGTGCCAGTAGTATTTTAGGGAGCGATTCACCCCTCCACTTT
.	TRBJ1-5	TRBV5-1	.	CASSVAGSSNQPQHF	TGCGCCAGCAGCGTAGCTGGCAGCAGCAATCAGCCCCAGCATTTT
.	TRBJ1-5	TRBV24-1	.	CATSAAGENQPQHF	TGTGCCACCAGTGCGGCGGGGGAAAATCAGCCCCAGCATTTT
few	TRBJ1-1	TRBV5-1	TRBD1	CASSFGDRLTEAFF	TGCGCCAGCAGCTTTGGGGACAGGCTAACTGAAGCTTTCTTT
.	TRBJ1-1	TRBV5-6	.	CASSFPGLLNTEAFF	TGTGCCAGCAGCTTTCCGGGACTCCTCAACACTGAAGCTTTCTTT
once	TRBJ2-5	TRBV2	.	CASISGQETQYF	TGTGCCAGCATCTCGGGACAAGAGACCCAGTACTTC
once	TRBJ2-1	TRBV9	.	CASSVERTPNEQFF	TGTGCCAGCAGCGTAGAGCGGACCCCCAATGAGCAGTTCTTC
.	TRBJ2-3	TRBV7-9	.	CASSSRRASTDTQYF	TGTGCCAGCAGCTCCCGGAGAGCCAGCACAGATACGCAGTATTTT
.	TRBJ2-7	TRBV27	TRBD2	CASSLEASGSREQYF	TGTGCCAGCAGTTTAGAGGCTAGCGGGAGTCGTGAGCAGTACTTC
.	TRBJ1-6	TRBV3-1/TRBV3-2	.	CASSHRGAGLNSPLHF	TGTGCCAGCAGCCATAGGGGAGCGGGCTTAAATTCACCCCTCCACTTT
.	TRBJ2-5	TRBV5-4	.	CASSLANRNQETQYF	TGTGCCAGCAGCTTGGCCAACAGGAACCAAGAGACCCAGTACTTC
few	TRBJ2-2	TRBV18	TRBD1	CASSPPGTDRGNGDTGELFF	TGTGCCAGCTCACCACCGGGGACGGACAGGGGTAACGGGGACACCGGGGAGCTGTTTTTT
few	TRBJ1-5	TRBV2	.	CASCQAGNQPQHF	TGTGCCAGCTGCCAGGCCGGTAATCAGCCCCAGCATTTT
.	TRBJ1-1	TRBV2	TRBD1	CASSLDRDFEAFF	TGTGCCAGCAGTTTAGACAGGGACTTTGAAGCTTTCTTT